This T cell receptor (beta chain) was recovered during a study of breast tumors, draining lymph nodes, adjacent tissues. Study-wide results and limits: Findings are consistent with lymph node origin and intratumoral expansion of most tumor T cells.

At least ten counts were recorded for this clonotype. Its antigen is not known. Axillary draining lymph nodes of breast cancer patients supplied the node samples. Each CDR3 protein is one row after TCRdb ran MiXCR on the multiplex PCR reads. The sample shows 150,000 to 200,000 distinct CDR3 sequences, roughly a third of them seen only once. Germline V gene lookup returns CDR1 SGHDT and CDR2 YYEEEE. V trimming: 0 bases; J trimming: 9 bases; junction bases outside the gene matches: 12. The CDR3 extends over 16 amino acids. The origin of this receptor is a female donor with breast cancer. Some clones in this sample may be carry-over from other donors' samples. V gene TRBV5-6 combines with J gene TRBJ2-1; 7 bases match TRBD2. The sample consisted of axillary lymph node tissue. In DNA, the CDR3 is TGTGCCAGCAGCTTGGCTGGTGGGAGGGCCGTCGCTGAGCAGTTCTTC. Translation: CASSLAGGRAVAEQFF.